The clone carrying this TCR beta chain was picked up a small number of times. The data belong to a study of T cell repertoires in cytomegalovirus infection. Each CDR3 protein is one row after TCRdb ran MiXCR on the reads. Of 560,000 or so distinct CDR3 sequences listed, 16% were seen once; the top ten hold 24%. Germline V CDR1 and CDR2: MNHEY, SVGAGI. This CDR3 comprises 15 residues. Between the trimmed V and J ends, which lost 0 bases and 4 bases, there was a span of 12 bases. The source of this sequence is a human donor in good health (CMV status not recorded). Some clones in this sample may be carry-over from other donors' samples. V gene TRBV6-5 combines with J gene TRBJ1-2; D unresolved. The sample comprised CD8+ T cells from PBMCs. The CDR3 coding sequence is TGTGCCAGCAGTTACTCGAAGGTTTCGGGCTATGGCTACACCTTC. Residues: CASSYSKVSGYGYTF.